This TCR beta chain comes out of a study of cytomegalovirus exposure and HLA in healthy donors. Both 60 Vbeta primers and 13 Jbeta primers went into the PCR. Sequencing used immunoSEQ multiplex PCR; TCRdb keeps in-frame clones, though not all of them. Among under 150,000 clones, 70% to 80% were seen once, and the ten largest hold approximately 1.2%. This TCR was sampled from a man aged 45-65 years in good health and CMV-seronegative. The material sequenced was PBMCs.

CDR3 residues: CASSVEGTGGGVFF. The CDR3 DNA reads as TGTGCCAGCAGCGTAGAAGGGACAGGGGGGGGTGTTTTCTTT. The chain recombines TRBV9 with TRBJ1-1; TRBD1 aligns across 11 bases. Germline V gene data show CDR1 as SGDLS and CDR2 as YYNGEE. This CDR3 has 14 residues. The V and J ends lost 0 bases and 13 bases, in that order; junction bases with no gene match: 8.